The sequence of this TCR beta chain was determined in a study of T cell repertoires in cytomegalovirus infection. One entry per CDR3 protein, called by TCRdb with MiXCR from the reads. The top ten clones hold approximately 13% of a sample with fewer than 950,000 distinct CDR3 sequences, 32% of them seen once. About this clonotype: Its antigen is currently unknown.

This specimen was cultured CD8+ T cells from PBMCs, taken from culture after CMV antigen stimulation. This clonotype was sampled from a human donor in good health (CMV status not recorded). Some clones in this sample may be carry-over from other donors' samples.

The CDR3 sequence: CASSPGPQGDQPQHF. The CDR3 DNA follows: TGTGCCAGCAGCCCCGGGCCTCAGGGAGATCAGCCCCAGCATTTT. J is TRBJ1-5 and V is TRBV7-9; D possibly corresponds to TRBD1 (5 bases). CDR3 size: 15 residues. Germline V gene data show CDR1 as SEHNR and CDR2 as FQNEAQ (reference sequence). V was shortened by 5 bases and J by 5 bases, with 16 bases between the two germline ends.